This entry describes one TCR beta chain. What this receptor recognizes is not known. No qualities accompany the bases; no much larger clone lies one base away. The sample belongs to a study of a mutant IDH1 vaccine in newly diagnosed glioma (dated by TCRdb to about 2021). Context from the whole study: Patients received eight vaccinations in weeks 1, 3, 5, 7, 11, 15, 19 and 23, corresponding to visits V03 through V10. In the chemotherapy-containing groups, vaccination started alongside temozolomide cycles, whereas in patients who had radiotherapy alone it started 4-6 weeks after radiotherapy. Of the approximately 35 treated patients, roughly 60% were male and approximately 38% were female, and the mean age was around 40 years. Before enrollment, patients had received standard therapy of radiotherapy alone, temozolomide alone, or radiochemotherapy with temozolomide; most received the combination. Six visits were used for peripheral blood collection: V03 (baseline), V05, V07, V10, V12 and V13. Longitudinal TCRB deep sequencing was done for about two dozen treated patients, wherever samples were available for exploratory analyses.

The study at large found these results: Vaccine-induced immune responses across multiple MHC alleles were detected in 80% to 95% of patients. It was noted by the authors that analyses of patient blood samples could not be reproduced owing to sample limitations. Pseudoprogression appeared unrelated to alterations in the top peripheral T cell clonotypes detected by TCRB sequencing. PBMC samples for TCRB deep sequencing were selected based on availability.

Receptor amplification or capture employed the immunoSEQ multiplex PCR assay. Rearranged TCR beta chain sequences were amplified with the hsTCRB Kit following the manufacturer's protocol. TCRB libraries were sequenced on an Illumina MiSeq. For the original study's pipeline: The kit vendor's proprietary platform handled demultiplexing, trimming and gene mapping. TCRdb took over this immuneACCESS table, retaining in-frame rearrangements with V and J assigned. Such tables are incomplete; in checked studies, under half of the missing clones stem from an unresolved V gene, and the remainder is unexplained. The V and J calls and clone size come from that table; D and trimming were worked out from the DNA. The table for this sample lists over 45,000 clones; about 80% of them were counted only once. Jointly, the top ten make up 3% to 3.5% of the sample. The time point label, as the study defines it: week 5, during vaccination. Every vaccine dose consisted of 300 ug of a 20-mer mutant IDH1 peptide in Montanide, administered subcutaneously together with topical imiquimod. All donors had newly diagnosed IDH1-mutant astrocytomas of WHO grade 3 or 4 that showed loss of nuclear ATRX. The samples were drawn from NOA16, a multicentre, single-arm, open-label phase I trial in Germany that tested a mutant IDH1 peptide vaccine in humans for the first time. Genomic DNA for TCRB sequencing was extracted from EDTA blood using the DNeasy Blood and Tissue Kit.

The sequencing here drew on PBMCs, taken from a glioma patient whose treatment included an IDH1 peptide vaccine. The receptor was derived from a young man with glioma.

The DNA is TGTGCCAGCGGGGGGGGTGGTGATTGGACCCAGTACTTC. It specifies CASGGGGDWTQYF. The chain is encoded by TRBV10-3 joined to TRBJ2-5, with TRBD2 identical over 9 junction bases. Germline trimming amounts to 10 bases on V and 7 bases on J, with 10 as the count of junction bases outside the gene matches. CDR1 ENHRY and CDR2 SYGVKD are derived from the germline V gene. The CDR3 holds 13 amino acids from the cysteine to the phenylalanine. The only DNA kept is the CDR3, 39 bases in frame from the first base.